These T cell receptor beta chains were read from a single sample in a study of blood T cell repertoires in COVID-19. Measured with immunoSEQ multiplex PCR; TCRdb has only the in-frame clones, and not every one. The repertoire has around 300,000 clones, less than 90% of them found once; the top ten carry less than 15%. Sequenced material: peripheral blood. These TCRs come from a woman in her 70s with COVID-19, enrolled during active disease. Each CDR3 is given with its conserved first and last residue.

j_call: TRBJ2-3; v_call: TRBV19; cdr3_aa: CASSRGPAGGPQNAQYF
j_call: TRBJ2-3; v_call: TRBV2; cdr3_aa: CASRTGEGDTQYF
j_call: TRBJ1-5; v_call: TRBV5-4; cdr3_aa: CASSLSGAKPQHF
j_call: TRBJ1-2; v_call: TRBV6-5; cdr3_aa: CASSYRDRANYGYTF
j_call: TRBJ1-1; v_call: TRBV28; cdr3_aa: CASTPNRGLNTEAFF
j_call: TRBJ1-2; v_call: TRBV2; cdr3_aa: CASWDRRRPYGYTF
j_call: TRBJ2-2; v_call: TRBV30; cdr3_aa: CAWDRVATGELFF
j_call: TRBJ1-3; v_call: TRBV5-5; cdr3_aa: CASSLEGATSSGNTIYF
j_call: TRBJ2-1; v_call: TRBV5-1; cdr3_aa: CASSFGTSGGSSYNEQFF
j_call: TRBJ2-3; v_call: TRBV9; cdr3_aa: CASSVREGDGRTDTQYF
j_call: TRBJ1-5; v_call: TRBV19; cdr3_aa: CASSFGQGFNQPQHF
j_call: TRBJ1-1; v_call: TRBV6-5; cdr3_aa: CASSSTGTTEAFF
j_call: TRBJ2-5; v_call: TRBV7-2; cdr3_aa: CASSLTSGQETQYF
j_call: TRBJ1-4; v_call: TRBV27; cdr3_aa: CASSLRPGQGGEKLFF
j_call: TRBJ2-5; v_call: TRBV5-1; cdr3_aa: CASSLGQGGGTQYF
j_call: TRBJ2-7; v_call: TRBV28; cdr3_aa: CASTWGLVGYEQYF
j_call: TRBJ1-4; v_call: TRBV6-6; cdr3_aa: CASSYEGGRDEKLFF
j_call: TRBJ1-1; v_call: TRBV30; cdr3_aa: CAWSVRGVTNTEAFF
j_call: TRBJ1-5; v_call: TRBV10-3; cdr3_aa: CAISDKGRGQDQPQHF
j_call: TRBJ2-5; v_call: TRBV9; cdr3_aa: CASSARTSGGAEETQYF
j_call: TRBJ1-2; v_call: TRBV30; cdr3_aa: CAWGGSGYTF
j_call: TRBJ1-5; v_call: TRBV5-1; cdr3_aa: CASLDRYNQPQHF
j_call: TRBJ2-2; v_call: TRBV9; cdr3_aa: CASKEGGLTGELFF
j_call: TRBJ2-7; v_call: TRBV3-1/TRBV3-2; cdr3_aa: CASSHTSGGTYEQYF
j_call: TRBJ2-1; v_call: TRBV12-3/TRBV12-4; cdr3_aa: CASTPSSYNEQFF
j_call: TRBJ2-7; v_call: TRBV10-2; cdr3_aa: CASTLGTGRHYEQYF
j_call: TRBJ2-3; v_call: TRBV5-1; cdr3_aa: CASGGAGTDTQYF
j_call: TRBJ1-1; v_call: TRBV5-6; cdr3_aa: CASSPRRDRNTEAFF
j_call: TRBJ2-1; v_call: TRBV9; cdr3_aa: CASSPRGLAGGTGNEQFF
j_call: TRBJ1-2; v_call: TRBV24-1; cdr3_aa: CATSDSGTANYGYTF
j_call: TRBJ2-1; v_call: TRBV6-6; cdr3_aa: CASRRDRVNNEQFF
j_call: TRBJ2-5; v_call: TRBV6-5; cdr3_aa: CASSSYNQETQYF
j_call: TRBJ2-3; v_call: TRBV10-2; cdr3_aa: CASNAGVSSTDTQYF
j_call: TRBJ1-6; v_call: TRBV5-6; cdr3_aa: CASSLGQGGSPLHF
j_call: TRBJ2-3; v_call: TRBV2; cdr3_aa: CASTRLTGADTQYF